This T cell receptor beta chain is drawn from a study of T cells in localized non-small cell lung cancer. Whole-study results and caveats: Researchers found a median around 61 of the top 100 tumor clones in adjacent lung. A higher density of T cells in blood coincided with extended overall survival. Uninvolved adjacent lung had more T cell clonality than any other tissue, topping tumor. Because sequencing included only one region (of the tumor), heterogeneity remains possible.

V lost 1 base and J 0 bases, leaving 11 bases between the germline ends. This CDR3 has 16 residues. Germline V CDR1 and CDR2: SGDLS, YYNGEE. Repertoires were generated with immunoSEQ multiplex PCR, while TCRdb's copy carries only in-frame clones and drops some. The sample yields about 15,000 clones, approximately 89% seen once. Comment on this clone: Its antigen remains unidentified.

The source material was peripheral blood mononuclear cells, sampled before any cancer treatment. The rearrangement links TRBV9 to TRBJ1-3; possible D gene TRBD1, 5 bases. This receptor was taken from a male donor aged 60 or older with stage II lung adenocarcinoma. Here the CDR3 DNA reads TGTGCCAGCAGCGTAACCGACGGACACTCTGGAAACACCATATATTTT. Protein sequence: CASSVTDGHSGNTIYF.